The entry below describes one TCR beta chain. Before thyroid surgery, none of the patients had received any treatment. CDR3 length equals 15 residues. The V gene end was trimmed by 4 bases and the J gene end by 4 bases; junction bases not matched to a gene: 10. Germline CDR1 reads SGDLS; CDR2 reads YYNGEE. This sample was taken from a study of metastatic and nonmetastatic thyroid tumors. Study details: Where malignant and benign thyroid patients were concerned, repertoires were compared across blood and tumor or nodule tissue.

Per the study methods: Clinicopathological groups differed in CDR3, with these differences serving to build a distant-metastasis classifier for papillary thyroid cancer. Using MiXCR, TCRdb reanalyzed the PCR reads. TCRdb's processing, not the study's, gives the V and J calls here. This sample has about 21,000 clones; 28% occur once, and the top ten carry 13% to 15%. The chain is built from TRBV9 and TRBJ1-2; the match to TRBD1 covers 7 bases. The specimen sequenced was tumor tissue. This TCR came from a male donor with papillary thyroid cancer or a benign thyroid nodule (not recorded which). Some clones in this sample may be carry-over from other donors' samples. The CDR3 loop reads CASSPFGGGSYGYTF. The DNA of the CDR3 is TGTGCCAGCAGCCCTTTTGGAGGGGGCAGCTATGGCTACACCTTC. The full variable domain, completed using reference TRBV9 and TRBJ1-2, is DSGVTQTPKHLITATGQRVTLRCSPRSGDLSVYWYQQSLDQGLQFLIQYYNGEERAKGNILERFSAQQFPDLHSELNLSSLELGDSALYFCASSPFGGGSYGYTFGSGTRLTVV.